A single count supports the clone carrying this T cell receptor beta chain. The antigen is unknown. This CDR3 has 14 residues. V lost 2 bases and J 4 bases, leaving 8 bases between the germline ends. Germline V CDR1 and CDR2: MGHDK, SYGVNS. This record belongs to a study of shared clonotypes between healthy human individuals. Study findings and constraints: Compared with clonotypes that all four donors shared, non-shared clonotypes had lower generation probabilities.

The genomic DNA of each subset was split evenly across several immunoSEQ plates. Libraries were prepared by immunoSEQ multiplex PCR; TCRdb keeps only in-frame clonotypes and omits some of them. The data contain some 2,000,000 clones, less than 95% of them seen just once; the ten biggest clones take up more than 0.95%. Naive CD8 populations comprised CD45RO-negative cells positively selected for CCR7, excluding terminally differentiated effector memory CD45RA+ cells. The TCR sequence derives from a young man in good health. The chain has TRBV25-1 and TRBJ1-4; D is unclear. Sequenced material: naive CD8+ T cells sorted from blood. CDR3 sequence: CASSEDGYNEKLFF. In nucleotides, the CDR3 is TGTGCCAGCAGTGAAGACGGCTATAATGAAAAACTGTTTTTT.